Presented here are 31 T cell receptor beta chains from one specimen sequenced in a study of T-cell memory formation after mild COVID-19. Via MiXCR, TCRdb re-called the 5' RACE reads, giving one row per CDR3 protein. The data contain a few hundred thousand distinct CDR3 sequences, 20% to 25% of them singletons. The sequenced sample was PBMCs or a T cell subset sorted from them (not recorded which). The origin of the receptors is an adult woman who had mild COVID-19 (a few samples of this study predate the infection). Cell type and time point are not known.

In its sample, this clonotype was seen once. This sequence joins TRBV18 and TRBJ1-1; 7 nucleotides match TRBD1. CDR3 size: 12 residues. In germline, CDR1 is KGHSH, CDR2 LQKENI. J was trimmed by 10 bases and V by 6 bases; bases with no gene match: 8. For the CDR3, the DNA is TGTGCCAGCTCGCGAGACAGGGAGGGAGCTTTCTTT. It specifies CASSRDREGAFF.

This clonotype was seen a handful of times. The chain joins TRBV12-3 or TRBV12-4 to TRBJ1-4; D may be TRBD1 (6 bases). There are 14 residues in the CDR3. Trimming removed 5 bases from V and 7 bases from J, with 14 bases in between. The CDR3 DNA sequence: TGTGCCAGCAGTCTGGGAGGGGGTCCTGAAAAACTGTTTTTT. This encodes CASSLGGGPEKLFF.

This clonotype was observed a few times. The chain employs TRBV4-3 and TRBJ1-2; perhaps TRBD1 as D (6 bases). This CDR3 is 15 amino acids long. Germline CDR1 LGHNA, CDR2 YSLEER. Trimming pared 0 bases from V and 2 bases from J, leaving 10 bases between. This CDR3 reads CASSQDAGGNYGYTF. CDR3 nucleotide sequence: TGCGCCAGCAGCCAAGATGCCGGGGGCAACTATGGCTACACCTTC.

The chain couples TRBV7-2 to TRBJ2-7, with TRBD1 matching 8 bases. This CDR3 comprises 15 residues. Germline V gene lookup returns CDR1 SGHTA and CDR2 FQGNSA. J was trimmed by 6 bases and V by 5 bases; bases with no gene match: 12. CDR3 sequence reads: CASSLRQGFVGEQYF. CDR3 coding DNA: TGTGCCAGCAGCCTTCGACAGGGGTTCGTAGGCGAGCAGTACTTC.

The chain employs TRBV11-2 and TRBJ1-2, with 7 nucleotides matching TRBD1. Germline trimming cut 4 bases from V and 8 bases from J; bases unmatched to any gene: 7. This CDR3 region has 13 residues. The V gene's germline CDR1 is SGHAT and CDR2 FQNNGV. CDR3 nucleotide sequence: TGTGCCAGCAGCTCGGACAGGCTGGGGGGCTACACCTTC. It yields the protein CASSSDRLGGYTF.

The V and J genes are TRBV6-2 or TRBV6-3 and TRBJ2-7; unclear D gene. The germline gives CDR1 MNHEY, CDR2 SVGEGT. V was pared by 0 bases and J by 2 bases, with 8 bases between. The CDR3 consists of 14 residues. This CDR3 is CASSYSNFPYEQYF. The CDR3 DNA reads as TGTGCCAGCAGTTACTCGAATTTCCCCTACGAGCAGTACTTC.

This clonotype was recorded many times. This chain joins TRBV24-1 and TRBJ2-5; 7 bases align to TRBD1. Germline CDR1 is KGHDR and CDR2 is SFDVKD. The CDR3 has 15 amino acids. After removal of 3 bases from V and 1 base from J, the junction contained 4 bases not matched to a gene. The CDR3 sequence: CATSDDRDSQETQYF. CDR3 DNA sequence: TGTGCCACCAGTGATGACCGGGACAGCCAAGAGACCCAGTACTTC.

This clonotype was detected many times. The chain is built from TRBV6-2 or TRBV6-3 and TRBJ1-1; D possibly corresponds to TRBD1 (6 bases). V was trimmed by 6 bases and J by 1 base, leaving 18 bases between them. The CDR3 is made up of 16 amino acids. Per the germline V gene, CDR1 is MNHEY and CDR2 is SVGEGT. The CDR3: CASRPPGHWENTEAFF. CDR3 nucleotide sequence: TGTGCCAGCAGACCTCCGGGACATTGGGAGAACACTGAAGCTTTCTTT.

The chain combines TRBV20-1 with TRBJ1-1; D not certain. Looked up from germline, CDR1 is DFQATT and CDR2 is SNEGSKA (reference sequence). V lost 2 bases and J lost 4, with 17 bases in between. This CDR3 spans 15 amino acids. The CDR3 sequence: CSARPIDPWGTEAFF. CDR3 coding DNA: TGCAGTGCTAGACCGATCGATCCTTGGGGCACTGAAGCTTTCTTT.

The genes are TRBV9 and TRBJ2-4; 11 positions agree with TRBD2. Per germline, CDR1 SGDLS and CDR2 YYNGEE. V was clipped by 3 bases and J by 0 bases; unmatched bases: 2. The CDR3 totals 16 residues. This CDR3 is CASSAGLAGAKNIQYF. The CDR3, as DNA: TGTGCCAGCAGCGCCGGACTAGCGGGAGCCAAAAACATTCAGTACTTC.

The chain links TRBV9 to TRBJ2-1; 10 nucleotides align to TRBD2. The CDR3 sequence is 16 residues long. Germline V gives CDR1 SGDLS, CDR2 YYNGEE. The ends lost 3 bases at V and 8 bases at J; junction bases unmatched: 11. The chain's CDR3 is CASSAMLAGALDEQFF. DNA for the CDR3: TGTGCCAGCAGCGCTATGCTAGCGGGAGCTTTGGATGAGCAGTTCTTC.

The chain carries TRBV5-1 and TRBJ2-1, with D possibly matching TRBD1 (6 bases). The CDR3 is made up of 14 amino acids. Per the germline V gene, CDR1 is SGHRS and CDR2 is YFSETQ. V was cut by 1 base and J by 5 bases, with 10 bases left in between. The CDR3 spells CASSLMAGDNEQFF. DNA for the CDR3: TGCGCCAGCAGCTTGATGGCAGGGGACAATGAGCAGTTCTTC. Using reference TRBV5-1 and TRBJ2-1 for the parts outside the CDR3, the full variable domain is KAGVTQTPRYLIKTRGQQVTLSCSPISGHRSVSWYQQTPGQGLQFLFEYFSETQRNKGNFPGRFSGRQFSNSRSEMNVSTLELGDSALYLCASSLMAGDNEQFFGPGTRLTVL.

There are a few counts of this clonotype. This chain uses TRBV16 with TRBJ2-7; D unclear. CDR3 length: 13 residues. V was cut by 3 bases and J by 3 bases, with 9 bases left in between. Germline V gene data show CDR1 as KGHSY and CDR2 as FQNENV. The CDR3 DNA follows: TGTGCCAGCAGCCAGCGACCTCTCTACGAGCAGTACTTC. Amino acids: CASSQRPLYEQYF. Full variable domain (rest looked up from reference TRBV16 and TRBJ2-7): GEEVAQTPKHLVRGEGQKAKLYCAPIKGHSYVFWYQQVLKNEFKFLISFQNENVFDETGMPKERFSAKCLPNSPCSLEIQATKLEDSAVYFCASSQRPLYEQYFGPGTRLTVT.

The chain recombines TRBV29-1 with TRBJ2-3, with D unclear. Germline values: CDR1 SQVTM, CDR2 ANQGSEA. Between the trimmed V and J ends, which lost 5 bases and 2 bases, there was a span of 11 bases. This CDR3 is 13 amino acids long. The CDR3 region has the DNA TGCAGCGTTACCCCGGTACCCACAGATACGCAGTATTTT. It is translated as CSVTPVPTDTQYF.

This clonotype turned up a few times. This rearrangement joins TRBV7-9 to TRBJ2-1; D perhaps matches TRBD1 (6 bases). Trimming shortened V by 5 bases and J by 8 bases, and 13 bases separated the two germline ends. Germline V lookup: CDR1 SEHNR, CDR2 FQNEAQ (reference sequence). The CDR3 runs to 13 residues. CDR3 sequence: CASSRTVLDEQFF. The CDR3 DNA reads TGTGCCAGCAGCCGGACAGTTTTAGATGAGCAGTTCTTC.

The chain joins TRBV5-6 to TRBJ2-3, with D perhaps being TRBD1 or TRBD2 (6 bases each). Trimming pared 1 base from V and 11 bases from J, leaving 14 bases between. CDR1 and CDR2 from the germline V gene are SGHDT and YYEEEE. This CDR3 is built from 13 residues. Here the CDR3 reads CASSLIGGRGQYF. DNA of the CDR3: TGTGCCAGCAGCTTGATTGGGGGGCGCGGGCAGTATTTT.

This clonotype was detected a few times. The chain employs TRBV5-1 and TRBJ2-5, with D hard to call. Trimming stripped 0 bases from V and 3 bases from J, with 12 bases between. CDR1 is SGHRS, CDR2 YFSETQ, per germline. The CDR3 has 15 residues. CDR3 sequence reads: CASSLDGTSEETQYF. The CDR3 nucleotides are TGCGCCAGCAGCTTGGATGGTACTTCCGAAGAGACCCAGTACTTC.

This clonotype was counted only a few times. The chain is built from TRBV19 and TRBJ2-7, with TRBD1 matching over 10 bases. Trimming removed 7 bases from V and 4 bases from J; junction bases left unmatched: 10. This CDR3 contains 15 residues. Germline values: CDR1 LNHDA, CDR2 SQIVND (reference sequence). CDR3 loop: CASTTSGTGVYEQYF. In DNA, the CDR3 is TGTGCCAGTACCACATCCGGGACAGGGGTGTACGAGCAGTACTTC.

CDR3 protein: CASSLAFPGYEQFF. CDR3 DNA: TGTGCCAGCAGCTTAGCGTTCCCGGGCTATGAGCAGTTCTTC. V usage is TRBV7-9 and J usage is TRBJ2-1; D remains ambiguous. CDR3 size: 14 residues. The V gene lost 0 bases and the J gene lost 8 bases, with 11 bases spanning the gap. Per the germline V gene, CDR1 is SEHNR and CDR2 is FQNEAQ (reference sequence).

This clonotype has just a few counts. The V and J genes are TRBV4-2 and TRBJ2-1, with 7 bases aligning to TRBD2. The V gene end was trimmed by 3 bases and the J gene end by 8 bases; junction bases not matched to a gene: 19. CDR1 is LGHNA and CDR2 is YNFKEQ in the germline V gene. This CDR3 has 18 residues. The chain's CDR3 is CASSHYPYLPGGLHEQFF. The CDR3 nucleotides read TGTGCCAGCAGCCATTACCCCTATCTTCCGGGAGGCCTCCATGAGCAGTTCTTC.

This clonotype was counted a single time. The rearrangement joins TRBV5-1 to TRBJ2-2; 10 positions match TRBD2. The CDR3 is 18 amino acids. With V trimmed by 0 bases and J by 0 bases, 5 bases remained unmatched. The germline gives CDR1 SGHRS, CDR2 YFSETQ. CDR3 nucleotide sequence: TGCGCCAGCAGCTTGGGGGGCCTAGCGGGGGCGAACACCGGGGAGCTGTTTTTT. This gives the protein CASSLGGLAGANTGELFF.

The chain joins TRBV7-2 to TRBJ1-4; D perhaps matches TRBD1 (5 bases). Germline lookup yields CDR1 SGHTA and CDR2 FQGNSA. The CDR3 has 15 amino acids. V gave up 2 bases and J gave up 7 bases, with 14 bases separating them. The DNA of the CDR3 is TGTGCCAGCAGCTTATCCATGGGGCGCGGTGAAAAACTGTTTTTT. Protein sequence: CASSLSMGRGEKLFF.

The chain joins TRBV7-6 to TRBJ1-1; 8 bases are a match to TRBD1. The V and J ends lost 5 bases and 5 bases, in that order; junction bases with no gene match: 7. The CDR3 length is 14 residues. The germline gives CDR1 SGHVS, CDR2 FNYEAQ. This chain's CDR3 is CASSLGDRITEAFF. The CDR3 DNA follows: TGTGCCAGCAGCCTTGGGGACAGGATAACTGAAGCTTTCTTT. The variable domain in full, with the rest retrieved from reference TRBV7-6 and TRBJ1-1, is GAGVSQSPRYKVTKRGQDVALRCDPISGHVSLYWYRQALGQGPEFLTYFNYEAQQDKSGLPNDRFSAERPEGSISTLTIQRTEQRDSAMYRCASSLGDRITEAFFGQGTRLTVV.

This clonotype was counted a few times. The V and J genes are TRBV15 and TRBJ2-7; D is possibly TRBD1 (6 bases). The germline V gene has CDR1 LNHNV and CDR2 YYDKDF (reference sequence). This CDR3 comprises 14 residues. The V and J ends lost 6 bases and 3 bases respectively, with 15 bases between them. The CDR3 reads CATRWAEGDYEQYF. The CDR3 DNA sequence: TGTGCCACCAGGTGGGCAGAGGGGGACTACGAGCAGTACTTC.

This clonotype turned up a few times. The chain employs TRBV18 and TRBJ2-7, with D unclear. Germline CDR1 KGHSH, CDR2 LQKENI. Deletions cut 0 bases from V and 2 bases from J, with 8 bases between. This CDR3 is built from 14 residues. CDR3 nucleotides: TGTGCCAGCTCACCACCCCCAGAACCCTACGAGCAGTACTTC. Its translation: CASSPPPEPYEQYF.

This clonotype was seen more than once but under ten times. V and J are TRBV7-2 and TRBJ2-7, with D possibly TRBD2 on 6 matching bases. Germline CDR1 reads SGHTA; CDR2 reads FQGNSA. V lost 5 bases and J lost 0, with 17 bases in between. This CDR3 contains 16 residues. In DNA form, the CDR3 reads TGTGCCAGCAGCCGAAAAGGTGGGGGGAGCTCCTACGAGCAGTACTTC. The encoded protein is CASSRKGGGSSYEQYF.

The chain has TRBV6-5 and TRBJ2-7, with D possibly TRBD1 on 6 matching bases. Trimming removed 0 bases from V and 6 bases from J, with 9 bases in between. The germline V gene has CDR1 MNHEY and CDR2 SVGAGI. The CDR3 runs to 13 residues. CDR3 residues: CASSYSRGAEQYF. The DNA for the CDR3 is TGTGCCAGCAGTTACTCCAGGGGAGCCGAGCAGTACTTC.

Only a few counts were recorded for this clonotype. The chain couples TRBV3-1 to TRBJ1-1; 10 bases agree with TRBD1. The CDR3 totals 17 residues. V was clipped by 4 bases and J by 0 bases; unmatched bases: 8. Germline V gives CDR1 LGHDT, CDR2 YNNKEL (reference sequence). As DNA, the CDR3 is TGTGCCAGCAGCCCACGACAGGGGGCACGCATGAACACTGAAGCTTTCTTT. Its translation is CASSPRQGARMNTEAFF. Full variable domain (missing parts from reference TRBV3-1 and TRBJ1-1): DTAVSQTPKYLVTQMGNDKSIKCEQNLGHDTMYWYKQDSKKFLKIMFSYNNKELIINETVPNRFSPKSPDKAHLNLHINSLELGDSAVYFCASSPRQGARMNTEAFFGQGTRLTVV.

The genes are TRBV20-1 and TRBJ2-3; no firm D call. V lost 0 bases and J lost 5, with 9 bases in between. This CDR3 has 13 amino acids. CDR1 and CDR2 (germline): DFQATT, SNEGSKA (reference sequence). CDR3 amino acids: CSARDRDKDTQYF. The CDR3 region has the DNA TGCAGTGCTAGAGACAGAGACAAAGATACGCAGTATTTT.

This clonotype was seen only a few times. The chain has TRBV7-2 and TRBJ2-7, with D possibly TRBD2 on 5 matching bases. Germline V gene lookup returns CDR1 SGHTA and CDR2 FQGNSA. This CDR3 has 16 amino acids. Trimming cost V 5 bases and J 3 bases, with 20 bases left between them. CDR3 nucleotides: TGTGCCAGCAGCCCATCCCCTACCGGGGTAGGCTACGAGCAGTACTTC. Amino acids: CASSPSPTGVGYEQYF.

The rearrangement joins TRBV6-1 to TRBJ2-7, with unresolved D. Germline CDR1 MNHNS, CDR2 SASEGT. The CDR3 runs 16 residues. V lost 1 base and J lost 0, with 13 bases in between. The DNA of the CDR3 is TGTGCCAGCAGTGAAGAGACGTCCGCCTCCTCCTACGAGCAGTACTTC. The encoded protein is CASSEETSASSYEQYF.